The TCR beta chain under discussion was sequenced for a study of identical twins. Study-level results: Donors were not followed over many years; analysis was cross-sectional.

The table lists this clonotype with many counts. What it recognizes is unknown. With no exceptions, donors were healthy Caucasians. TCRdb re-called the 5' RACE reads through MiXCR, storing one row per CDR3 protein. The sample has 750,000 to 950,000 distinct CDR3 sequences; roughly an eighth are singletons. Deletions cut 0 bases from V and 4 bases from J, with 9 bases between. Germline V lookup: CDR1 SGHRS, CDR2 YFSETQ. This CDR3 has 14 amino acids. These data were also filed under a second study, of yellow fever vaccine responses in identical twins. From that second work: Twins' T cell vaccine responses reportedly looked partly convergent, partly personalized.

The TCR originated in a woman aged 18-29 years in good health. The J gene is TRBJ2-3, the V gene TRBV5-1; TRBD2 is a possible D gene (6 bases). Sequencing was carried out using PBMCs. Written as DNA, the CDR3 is TGCGCCAGCAGCTTGGATGGAGGGCCAGATACGCAGTATTTT. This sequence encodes CASSLDGGPDTQYF. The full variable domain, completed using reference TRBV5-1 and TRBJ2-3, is KAGVTQTPRYLIKTRGQQVTLSCSPISGHRSVSWYQQTPGQGLQFLFEYFSETQRNKGNFPGRFSGRQFSNSRSEMNVSTLELGDSALYLCASSLDGGPDTQYFGPGTRLTVL.